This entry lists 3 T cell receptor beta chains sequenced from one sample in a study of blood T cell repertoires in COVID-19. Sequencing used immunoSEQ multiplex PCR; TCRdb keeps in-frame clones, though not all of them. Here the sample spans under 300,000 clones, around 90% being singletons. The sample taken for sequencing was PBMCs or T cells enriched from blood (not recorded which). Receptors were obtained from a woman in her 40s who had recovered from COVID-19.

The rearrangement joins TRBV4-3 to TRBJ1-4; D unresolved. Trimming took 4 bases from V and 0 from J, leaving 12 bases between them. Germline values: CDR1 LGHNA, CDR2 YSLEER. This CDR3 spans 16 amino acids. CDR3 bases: TGCGCCAGCAGCCCTTTCTCCGGAGCAACTAATGAAAAACTGTTTTTT. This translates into CASSPFSGATNEKLFF.

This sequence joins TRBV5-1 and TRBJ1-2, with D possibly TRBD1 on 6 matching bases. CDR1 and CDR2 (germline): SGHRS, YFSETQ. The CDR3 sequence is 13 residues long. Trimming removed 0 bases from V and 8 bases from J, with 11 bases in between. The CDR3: CASSLGQEAGYTF. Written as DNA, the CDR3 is TGCGCCAGCAGCTTGGGACAGGAAGCAGGCTACACCTTC.

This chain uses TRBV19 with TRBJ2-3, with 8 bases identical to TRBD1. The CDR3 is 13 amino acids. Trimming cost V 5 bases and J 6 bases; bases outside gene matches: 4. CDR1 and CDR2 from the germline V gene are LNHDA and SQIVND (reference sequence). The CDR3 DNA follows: TGTGCCAGTAGTCGACAGGGGATGGATACGCAGTATTTT. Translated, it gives CASSRQGMDTQYF.